Sequencing of this T cell receptor beta chain was carried out in a study of T cells in tuberculosis. This CDR3 has 14 residues. The V and J ends lost 6 bases and 4 bases, in that order; junction bases with no gene match: 3. CDR1 and CDR2 from the germline V gene are LNHDA and SQIVND (reference sequence). Generated by immunoSEQ multiplex PCR, the TCRdb table keeps only in-frame clones and is missing some. This sample carries 35,000 to 55,000 clones, about 95% of them seen once, and the ten largest clones take approximately 7.9%. Sequencing was performed on PBMCs. J is TRBJ2-5 and V is TRBV19, with 12 bases matching TRBD1. This clonotype originated in a donor between 10 and 35 years old with latent tuberculosis or without tuberculosis infection. For the CDR3, the DNA is TGTGCCAGTAGCGGGACAGGGGGCGTAGAGACCCAGTACTTC. It is translated as CASSGTGGVETQYF.